These 5 T cell receptor beta chains were all obtained from the same sample, sequenced in a study of blood T cell repertoires in COVID-19. The repertoire was sequenced with immunoSEQ multiplex PCR; TCRdb's copy has only in-frame clones and lacks some. Here the sample spans about 100,000 clones, about 85% being singletons. The sample was peripheral blood. The receptors derive from a woman in her forties or fifties with COVID-19, enrolled during active disease.

The chain employs TRBV9 and TRBJ2-7; a possible D gene is TRBD2 (5 bases). CDR1 and CDR2 (germline): SGDLS, YYNGEE. Trimming removed 4 bases from V and 6 bases from J, with 17 bases in between. The CDR3 sequence is 14 residues long. The CDR3 nucleotides are TGTGCCAGCAGCTCCGGGGATTCACGTTTCGAGCAGTACTTC. It is translated as CASSSGDSRFEQYF.

The chain uses TRBV5-1 and TRBJ2-5, with a tentative D call TRBD2 (6 bases). The CDR3 spans 13 residues. Germline-derived CDR1 and CDR2 are SGHRS and YFSETQ. V dropped 0 bases and J dropped 4 bases, with 7 bases sitting between them. The CDR3 spells CASSLAGGETQYF. In DNA form, the CDR3 reads TGCGCCAGCAGCTTGGCCGGGGGAGAGACCCAGTACTTC.

This sequence joins TRBV6-2 or TRBV6-3 and TRBJ1-1; D unresolved. Germline V lookup: CDR1 MNHEY, CDR2 SVGEGT. V was pared by 4 bases and J by 0 bases, with 12 bases between. CDR3 size: 15 residues. CDR3 DNA sequence: TGTGCCAGCAGTTCCTACCGACATATGAACACTGAAGCTTTCTTT. Amino acid sequence: CASSSYRHMNTEAFF.

The gene calls are TRBV15 and TRBJ2-6; 8 positions agree with TRBD1. Germline assignment: CDR1 LNHNV and CDR2 YYDKDF (reference sequence). V shed 2 bases, J shed 0 bases, and the junction held 6 bases outside the gene matches. The CDR3 loop spans 18 amino acids. CDR3 sequence: CATSRSTGGGSGANVLTF. CDR3 DNA sequence: TGTGCCACCAGCAGATCTACAGGGGGAGGCTCTGGGGCCAACGTCCTGACTTTC.

This rearrangement joins TRBV6-5 to TRBJ2-7, with 7 nucleotides matching TRBD2. Germline V gives CDR1 MNHEY, CDR2 SVGAGI. The V and J ends lost 8 bases and 0 bases, in that order; junction bases with no gene match: 1. The CDR3 sequence is 12 residues long. CDR3 bases: TGTGCCAGCTGGGGGGGCTCCTACGAGCAGTACTTC. Amino acid sequence: CASWGGSYEQYF.